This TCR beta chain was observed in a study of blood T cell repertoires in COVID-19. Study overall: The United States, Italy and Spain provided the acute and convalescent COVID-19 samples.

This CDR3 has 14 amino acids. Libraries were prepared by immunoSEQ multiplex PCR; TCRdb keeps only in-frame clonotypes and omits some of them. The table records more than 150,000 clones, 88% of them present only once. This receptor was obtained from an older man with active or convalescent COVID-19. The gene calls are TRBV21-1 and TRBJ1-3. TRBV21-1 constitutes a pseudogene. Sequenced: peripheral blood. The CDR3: CASSKGRSGNTIYF. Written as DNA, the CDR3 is TGTGCCAGCAGCAAAGGTCGGTCTGGAAACACCATATATTTT.